Below, 14 T cell receptor beta chains from the same sample are listed, as sequenced in a study of long-term antiretroviral therapy in people with HIV. Running of the v3.0 immunoSEQ assay took place at survey level. Here immunoSEQ multiplex PCR was the method, and the copy in TCRdb shows in-frame clones only, minus some. Of some 21,000 clones in the sample, approximately 82% were seen once. The input for sequencing was unsorted PBMCs, taken 0.2 years after starting antiretroviral therapy. The receptors stem from a woman between 25 and 40 years old with HIV.

This clone was seen only once. The gene calls are TRBV27 and TRBJ2-7, with D unresolved. This CDR3 contains 13 residues. The germline V gene encodes CDR1 MNHEY and CDR2 SMNVEV (reference sequence). Between the trimmed V and J ends, which lost 5 bases and 2 bases, there was a span of 10 bases. The CDR3 bases are TGTGCCAGCAGTATCGGGCCTACCTACGAGCAGTACTTC. Protein sequence: CASSIGPTYEQYF.

The gene calls are TRBV10-3 and TRBJ2-2; 8 positions match TRBD2. The CDR3 loop spans 15 amino acids. V shed 6 bases, J shed 4 bases, and the junction held 7 bases outside the gene matches. Looked up from germline, CDR1 is ENHRY and CDR2 is SYGVKD. CDR3 nucleotides: TGTGCCATCAGGACGGGGGGGCCGGTCACCGGGGAGCTGTTTTTT. Its protein is CAIRTGGPVTGELFF.

This chain joins TRBV14 and TRBJ2-7; no definite D call. Germline CDR1 SGHDN, CDR2 FVKESK. V was trimmed by 0 bases and J by 0 bases, leaving 12 bases between them. This CDR3 is built from 16 residues. As DNA, the CDR3 is TGTGCCAGCAGCCAAGACGTGGTTTTCAGCTCCTACGAGCAGTACTTC. Residues: CASSQDVVFSSYEQYF.

In nucleotides, the CDR3 is TGTGCCACCAGCAGAGATCTCTCGTCAGGGGGCGGGCGAGCTTTCTTT. Translated: CATSRDLSSGGGRAFF. The chain carries TRBV15 and TRBJ1-1, with 8 nucleotides matching TRBD1. CDR3 length equals 16 residues. Germline assignment: CDR1 LNHNV and CDR2 YYDKDF (reference sequence). Trimming at V came to 0 bases and at J to 10 bases, leaving 13 bases not matched to a gene.

This clone has only one observation. The chain recombines TRBV2 with TRBJ2-2; D is unresolved. This CDR3 contains 16 residues. CDR1 is SNHLY, CDR2 FYNNEI, per germline. V was trimmed by 1 base and J by 2 bases, leaving 11 bases between them. CDR3 DNA: TGTGCCAGCAGTGAAGGAGGAATCGGAAACACCGGGGAGCTGTTTTTT. Translation gives CASSEGGIGNTGELFF.

This clone was seen a handful of times. This chain's CDR3 is CASKWAGQGRNTEAFF. For the CDR3, the DNA is TGTGCCAGCAAATGGGCGGGACAGGGACGCAACACTGAAGCTTTCTTT. This chain joins TRBV27 and TRBJ1-1; 9 bases map to TRBD1. The CDR3 covers 16 residues. V shed 7 bases, J shed 2 bases, and the junction held 11 bases outside the gene matches. Looked up from germline, CDR1 is MNHEY and CDR2 is SMNVEV (reference sequence).

The rearrangement uses TRBV9 and TRBJ1-4; maybe TRBD1 (5 bases). The V end lost 2 bases, the J end lost 0 bases, and 8 bases lay between the germline ends. The length of the CDR3 is 15 residues. The germline gives CDR1 SGDLS, CDR2 YYNGEE. CDR3 DNA: TGTGCCAGCAGCGTGCAGGGCGCAACTAATGAAAAACTGTTTTTT. Protein product: CASSVQGATNEKLFF.

V gene TRBV7-2 combines with J gene TRBJ1-5, with 9 bases matching TRBD1. From germline, CDR1 is SGHTA and CDR2 FQGNSA. Germline trimming cut 3 bases from V and 4 bases from J; bases unmatched to any gene: 16. The CDR3 totals 19 residues. The CDR3, as DNA: TGTGCCAGCAGCTTGCCAATAGTTACATACAGGGGGCTTAATCAGCCCCAGCATTTT. This gives the protein CASSLPIVTYRGLNQPQHF.

The genes are TRBV19 and TRBJ1-1; no clear D gene. The germline V and J ends were trimmed by 7 bases and 1 base, with 10 bases remaining between them. The CDR3 spans 13 residues. Germline lookup yields CDR1 LNHDA and CDR2 SQIVND (reference sequence). This CDR3 reads CASKLSTNTEAFF. In DNA form, the CDR3 reads TGTGCCAGTAAACTATCCACGAACACTGAAGCTTTCTTT.

This clone was counted a single time. The J gene is TRBJ1-2, the V gene TRBV2; D is uncertain. Trimming took off 0 bases at V and 3 bases at J, with 8 bases between the two ends. CDR1 SNHLY and CDR2 FYNNEI come from the germline V gene. The CDR3 runs 14 residues. CDR3: CASSEALAHYGYTF. Here the CDR3 DNA reads TGTGCCAGCAGTGAAGCGCTAGCCCACTATGGCTACACCTTC.

The V gene is TRBV5-6, the J gene TRBJ1-6, with unresolved D. V was cut by 4 bases and J by 0 bases, with 14 bases left in between. The germline V gene has CDR1 SGHDT and CDR2 YYEEEE. The CDR3 extends over 17 amino acids. The CDR3 DNA reads TGTGCCAGCAGCCGGGGAGCGGGGAGCTCCTATAATTCACCCCTCCACTTT. Its protein product is CASSRGAGSSYNSPLHF. The full variable domain, its missing parts supplied by reference TRBV5-6 and TRBJ1-6, is DAGVTQSPTHLIKTRGQQVTLRCSPKSGHDTVSWYQQALGQGPQFIFQYYEEEERQRGNFPDRFSGHQFPNYSSELNVNALLLGDSALYLCASSRGAGSSYNSPLHFGNGTRLTVT.

The rearrangement joins TRBV28 to TRBJ1-1; tentatively, D is TRBD1 (5 bases). Germline V CDR1 and CDR2: MDHEN, SYDVKM. V was pared by 4 bases and J by 8 bases, with 23 bases between. CDR3 length equals 16 residues. The CDR3 protein is CASSSSEGRARFEAFF. The CDR3 DNA reads TGTGCCAGCAGTTCCTCCGAGGGGAGGGCCCGGTTCGAAGCTTTCTTT.

This clone was found a few times. V is TRBV6-1 and J is TRBJ2-7; a weak D match, TRBD1 (5 bases). Trimming stripped 4 bases from V and 4 bases from J, with 14 bases between. CDR1 is MNHNS and CDR2 is SASEGT in the germline V gene. The CDR3 covers 14 residues. The DNA of the CDR3 is TGTGCCAGCAGTGTAAAAGGGGCAGGGTACGAGCAGTACGTC. Residues: CASSVKGAGYEQYV.

The rearrangement joins TRBV6-5 to TRBJ1-2; 10 nucleotides match TRBD1. The trim removed 4 bases at V and 6 bases at J, leaving 8 bases unmatched. This CDR3 has 15 residues. Germline CDR1 is MNHEY and CDR2 is SVGAGI. DNA of the CDR3: TGTGCCAGCAGTTTCTACGGGACAGGGGCAAATGGCTACACCTTC. This translates into CASSFYGTGANGYTF.